What follows is one T cell receptor beta chain and its context. This sample is drawn from a study of blood T cell repertoires in COVID-19. Original analysis: Amplification from reference gene primers served as the basis for estimated nucleated cell counts. The assay was immunoSEQ multiplex PCR, and TCRdb's table has in-frame clones only and misses some. That table is the source of V, J and clone size, and D and trimming were worked out from the DNA. Here the sample spans over 200,000 clones, about nine tenths being singletons. Germline V CDR1 and CDR2: LNHDA, SQIVND (reference sequence). The CDR3 loop spans 15 amino acids. After removal of 3 bases from V and 1 base from J, the junction contained 4 bases not matched to a gene.

The chain recombines TRBV19 with TRBJ2-5; 8 nucleotides align to TRBD1. The sample consisted of peripheral blood. This clonotype was sampled from a man aged 45-60 years with COVID-19, enrolled during active disease. CDR3 bases: TGTGCCAGTAGTATTAGAGGACAGGGCCAAGAGACCCAGTACTTC. Protein product: CASSIRGQGQETQYF.